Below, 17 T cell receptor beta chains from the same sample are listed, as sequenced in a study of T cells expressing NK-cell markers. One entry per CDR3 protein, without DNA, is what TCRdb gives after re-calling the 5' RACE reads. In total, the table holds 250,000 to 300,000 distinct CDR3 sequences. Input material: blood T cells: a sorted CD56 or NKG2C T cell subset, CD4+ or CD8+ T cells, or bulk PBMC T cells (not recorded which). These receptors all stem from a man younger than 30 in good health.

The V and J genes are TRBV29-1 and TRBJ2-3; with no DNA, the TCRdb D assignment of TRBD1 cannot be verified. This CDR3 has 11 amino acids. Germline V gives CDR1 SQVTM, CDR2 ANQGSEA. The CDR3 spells CSEDRGDTQYF.

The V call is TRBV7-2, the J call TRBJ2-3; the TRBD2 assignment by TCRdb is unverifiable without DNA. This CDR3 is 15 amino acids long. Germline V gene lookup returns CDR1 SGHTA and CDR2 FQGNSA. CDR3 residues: CASQKSGLYTDTQYF. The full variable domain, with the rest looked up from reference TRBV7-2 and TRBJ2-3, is GAGVSQSPSNKVTEKGKDVELRCDPISGHTALYWYRQSLGQGLEFLIYFQGNSAPDKSGLPSDRFSAERTGGSVSTLTIQRTQQEDSAVYLCASQKSGLYTDTQYFGPGTRLTVL.

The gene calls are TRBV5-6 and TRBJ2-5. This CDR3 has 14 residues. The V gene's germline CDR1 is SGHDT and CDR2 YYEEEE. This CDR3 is CASSSYVMEETQYF.

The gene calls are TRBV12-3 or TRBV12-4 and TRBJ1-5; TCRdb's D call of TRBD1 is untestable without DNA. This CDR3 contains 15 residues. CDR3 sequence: CASRLSTGDNQPQHF.

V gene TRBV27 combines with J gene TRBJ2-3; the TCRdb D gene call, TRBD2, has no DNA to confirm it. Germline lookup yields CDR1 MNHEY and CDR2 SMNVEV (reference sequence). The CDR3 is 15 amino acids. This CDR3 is CASSFVATSTDTQYF.

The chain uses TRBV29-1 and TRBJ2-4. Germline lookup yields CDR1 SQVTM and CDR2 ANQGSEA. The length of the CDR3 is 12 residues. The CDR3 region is CSVAWRLNIQYF.

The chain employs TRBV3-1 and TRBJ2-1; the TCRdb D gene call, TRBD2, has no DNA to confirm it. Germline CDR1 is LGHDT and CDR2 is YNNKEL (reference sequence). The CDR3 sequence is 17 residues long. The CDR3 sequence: CASSLRLAGPSYNEQFF.

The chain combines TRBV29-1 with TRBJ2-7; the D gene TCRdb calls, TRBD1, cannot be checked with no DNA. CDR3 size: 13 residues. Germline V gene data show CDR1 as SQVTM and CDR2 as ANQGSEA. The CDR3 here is CSGSRGDLNEQYF.

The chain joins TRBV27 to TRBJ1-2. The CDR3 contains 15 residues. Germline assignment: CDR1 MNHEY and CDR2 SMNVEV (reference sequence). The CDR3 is CASSLRGGNHYGYTF.

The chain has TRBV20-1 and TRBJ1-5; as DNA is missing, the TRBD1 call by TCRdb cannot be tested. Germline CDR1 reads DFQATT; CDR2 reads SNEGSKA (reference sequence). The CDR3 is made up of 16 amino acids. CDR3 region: CSAKATGENSNQPQHF.

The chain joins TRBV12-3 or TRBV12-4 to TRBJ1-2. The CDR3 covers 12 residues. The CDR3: CASSLRRGDCTF.

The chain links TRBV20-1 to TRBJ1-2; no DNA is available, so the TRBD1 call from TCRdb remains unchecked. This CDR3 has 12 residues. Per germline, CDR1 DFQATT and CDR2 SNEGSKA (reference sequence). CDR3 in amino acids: CSARGPGDGYTF.

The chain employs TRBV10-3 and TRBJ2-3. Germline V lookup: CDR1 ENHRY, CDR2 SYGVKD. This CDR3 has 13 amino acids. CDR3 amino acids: CAISESASDTQYF.

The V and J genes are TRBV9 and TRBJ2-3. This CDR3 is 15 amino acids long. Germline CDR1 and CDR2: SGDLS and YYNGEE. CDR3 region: CASSVESHSTDTQYF.

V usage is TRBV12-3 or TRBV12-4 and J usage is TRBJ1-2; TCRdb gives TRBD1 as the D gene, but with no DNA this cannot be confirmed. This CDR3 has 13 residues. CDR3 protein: CASRGDISYGYTF.

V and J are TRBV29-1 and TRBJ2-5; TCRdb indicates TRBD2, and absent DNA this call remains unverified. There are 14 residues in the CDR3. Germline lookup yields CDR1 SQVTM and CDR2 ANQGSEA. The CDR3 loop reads CSVDLAGAQETQYF.

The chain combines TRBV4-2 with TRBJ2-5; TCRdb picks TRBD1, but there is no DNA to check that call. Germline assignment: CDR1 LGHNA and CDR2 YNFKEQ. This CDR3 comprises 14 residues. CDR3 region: CASSRGQGIKTQYF.